The TCR beta chain described here comes from a study of OX40 agonist ivuxolimab in advanced cancers. Turning to the overall study: The costimulatory receptor OX40 (CD134) was targeted by ivuxolimab, a fully human IgG2 agonistic monoclonal antibody. Intravenous ivuxolimab was administered to patients every 2 weeks at six dose levels: 0.01, 0.1, 0.3, 1.5, 3 and 10 mg/kg. Of the approximately 50 dose-escalation patients, hepatocellular carcinoma was present in roughly 19, melanoma in some 15, renal cell carcinoma in 9 and head and neck cancer in 9. In the dose-escalation cohort, about four fifths of patients were male, and the mean age was around 60 years with a range of about 20 to 80. Patients were allowed to have had prior anti-PD-1, anti-PD-L1 or anti-CTLA-4 therapy, and around 40% of the dose-escalation patients had previously received checkpoint inhibitors. Partial responses were achieved by three dose-escalation patients, of whom one had hepatocellular carcinoma and two had cutaneous melanoma. The purpose of peripheral TCRbeta sequencing was to test whether ivuxolimab changed TCR sequence diversity and led to clonal T-cell expansion. The paper describes the monotherapy dose-escalation part (N of about 47 patients) of the phase I trial of ivuxolimab. The paper as a whole reports these results and caveats: Low levels of normalized T-cell clonal expansion were also seen in some nonresponding patients. In the 0.1-3.0 mg/kg groups, partial responders had among the lowest normalized peripheral clonal expansion, particularly in CD8+ T cells. At doses from 0.1 to 3.0 mg/kg, clonal expansion was seen in both CD4+ and CD8+ blood T cells between baseline and week 6. After ivuxolimab, more expanded clones were found on average in CD8+ T cells than in CD4+ T cells. Which antigens the clonally expanded peripheral T cells were specific for was not determined.

As encoded in the germline V gene (reference sequence), CDR1 is SSHAT while CDR2 is FNYEAQ. Taken from cysteine to phenylalanine, the CDR3 has 15 residues. Left in the record is the CDR3 DNA by itself, 45 bases read in frame from the first base. Concerning this clone itself: Its antigen remains undetermined. The germline gene is not matched at one end of the junction; a read error may be the cause.

The trial excluded patients who had a history of autoimmune disease or who were on systemic immunosuppression. Peripheral blood for TCR sequencing was collected from all dose cohorts at baseline, on cycle 4 day 1, and on cycle 7 day 1. The samples were drawn from a first-in-human, open-label, multicenter phase I dose-escalation trial of ivuxolimab. Adults with locally advanced or metastatic melanoma, renal cell carcinoma, hepatocellular carcinoma or head and neck squamous cell carcinoma were enrolled in the trial. Before TCR sequencing, CD4+ T cells and CD8+ T cells were sorted from peripheral blood as separate populations. To sequence the TCRbeta CDR3 region, genomic DNA was isolated from the sorted cells. TCRbeta CDR3 regions were sequenced using the immunoSEQ Assay. TCRdb retrieved this table from immuneACCESS and kept in-frame rearrangements only. Not all clones are present; in checked studies, unresolved V genes account for under half, and no reason is known for the remainder. Here the sample has 65,000 to 85,000 clones; about 86% occur a single time. The ten largest account for approximately 2.6% of the sample.

Sequencing was performed on CD4+ or CD8+ T cells sorted from blood, taken in a trial of the OX40 agonist ivuxolimab. The chain is assembled from TRBV7-7 and TRBJ2-3, with TRBD1 identical over 7 junction bases. The TCR sequence derives from an adult with an advanced solid tumor such as melanoma, head and neck, liver or kidney cancer. CDR3 protein: CASSLTDRTADTQYF. The DNA is as follows: TGTGCTAGCAGCTTAACGGACAGGACGGCAGATACGCAGTATTTT.